The entry below gives a single TCR beta chain sequence along with its context. At one end the junction does not follow the germline gene, possibly because of a read error. The entry originates in a study of CD8 T cells in ankylosing spondylitis. This CDR3 spans 14 amino acids. Germline V gives CDR1 SQVTM, CDR2 ANQGSEA. The authors made TCR beta libraries by quantitative 5'-RACE with molecular barcodes. TCRdb itself ran the 5' RACE reads through MiXCR, one entry per CDR3 protein. Among roughly 160,000 distinct CDR3 sequences listed, more than 9% were seen once. Sequencing used blood, either unsorted or a sorted T cell fraction (not recorded which). The clonotype was recovered from a male donor with ankylosing spondylitis or in good health (not recorded which). The V call is TRBV29-1, the J call TRBJ1-5, with a weak D call TRBD1 (6 bases). CDR3 in DNA: TGTAGCGTGGTCTCGGGGGCTACCGATCAGCCCCAGCATTTT. Translated, it gives CSVVSGATDQPQHF.